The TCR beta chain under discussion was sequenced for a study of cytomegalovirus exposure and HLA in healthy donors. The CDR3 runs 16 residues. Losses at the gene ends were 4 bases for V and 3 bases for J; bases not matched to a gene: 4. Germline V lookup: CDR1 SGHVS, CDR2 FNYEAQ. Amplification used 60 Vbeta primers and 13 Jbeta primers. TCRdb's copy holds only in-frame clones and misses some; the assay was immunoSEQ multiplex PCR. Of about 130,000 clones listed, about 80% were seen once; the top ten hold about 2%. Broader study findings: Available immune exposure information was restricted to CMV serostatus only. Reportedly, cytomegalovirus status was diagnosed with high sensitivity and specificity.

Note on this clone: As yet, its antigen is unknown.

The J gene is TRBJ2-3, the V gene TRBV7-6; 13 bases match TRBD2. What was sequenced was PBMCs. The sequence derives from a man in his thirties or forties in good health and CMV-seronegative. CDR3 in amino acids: CASSSGLAGLTDTQYF. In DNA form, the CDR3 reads TGTGCCAGCAGCTCGGGACTAGCGGGATTGACAGATACGCAGTATTTT.